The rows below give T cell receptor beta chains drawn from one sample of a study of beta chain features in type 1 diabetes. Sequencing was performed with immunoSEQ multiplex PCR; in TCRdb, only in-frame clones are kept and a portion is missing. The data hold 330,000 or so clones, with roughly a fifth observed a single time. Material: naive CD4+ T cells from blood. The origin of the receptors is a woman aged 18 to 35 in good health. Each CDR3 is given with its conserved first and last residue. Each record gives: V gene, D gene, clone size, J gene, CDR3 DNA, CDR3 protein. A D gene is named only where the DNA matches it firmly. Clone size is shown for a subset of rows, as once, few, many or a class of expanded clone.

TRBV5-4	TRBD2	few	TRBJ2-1	TGTGCCAGCAGCTTAGGGCTCGGCGGGAGGTCTGGGAATGAGCAGTTCTTC	CASSLGLGGRSGNEQFF
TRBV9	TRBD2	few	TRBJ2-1	TGTGCCAGCAGCGTAGCTGGGGGGGGGTCGGCCAATGAGCAGTTCTTC	CASSVAGGGSANEQFF
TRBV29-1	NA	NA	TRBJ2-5	TGCAGCGTTGGAGGACCGGGGAAGGGTTGGGAGACCCAGTACTTC	CSVGGPGKGWETQYF
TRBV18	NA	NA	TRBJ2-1	TGTGCCAGCTCACCACCGGGCGGGAATGAGCAGTTCTTC	CASSPPGGNEQFF
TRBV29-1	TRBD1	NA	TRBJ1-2	TGCAGCGTCGCAGGGGGCGGCTATGGCTACACCTTC	CSVAGGGYGYTF
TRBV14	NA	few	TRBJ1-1	TGTGCCAGCAGCCAAGATCCAAATTGGGGGGACACTGAAGCTTTCTTT	CASSQDPNWGDTEAFF
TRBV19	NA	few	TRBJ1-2	TGTGCCAGTAGATTGGGGACCTATGGACAGCGTGGGAACTATGGCTACACCTTC	CASRLGTYGQRGNYGYTF
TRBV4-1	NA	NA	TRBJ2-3	TGCGCCAGCAGCCAAGATAGTTGGCGGAGACGCACAGATACGCAGTATTTT	CASSQDSWRRRTDTQYF
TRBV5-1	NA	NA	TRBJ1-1	TGCGCCAGCAGCTCGAGTAGGGGCACTGAAGCTTTCTTT	CASSSSRGTEAFF
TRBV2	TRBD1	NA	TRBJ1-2	TGTGCCAGCAGTTATTCGACAGGGTCAAACTATGGCTACACCTTC	CASSYSTGSNYGYTF
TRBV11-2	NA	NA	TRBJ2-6	TGTGCCAGCAGCTTCGACAGCAGCTCTGGGGCCAACGTCCTGACTTTC	CASSFDSSSGANVLTF
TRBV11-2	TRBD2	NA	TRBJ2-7	TGTGCCAGCAGCCCCTCTAGCGGGAACGAGCAGTACTTC	CASSPSSGNEQYF
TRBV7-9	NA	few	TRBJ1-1	TGTGCCAGCAGCTTACCGCCCGGAGAGGGAAAGACTGAAGCTTTCTTT	CASSLPPGEGKTEAFF
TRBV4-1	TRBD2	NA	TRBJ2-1	TGCGCCAGCCGTGCTAGCGGGGGAGTTAAATACAATGAGCAGTTCTTC	CASRASGGVKYNEQFF
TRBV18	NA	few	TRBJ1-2	TGTGCCAGCTCACCATGGTCACAGCTTACTAACTATGGCTACACCTTC	CASSPWSQLTNYGYTF
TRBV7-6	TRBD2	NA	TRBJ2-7	TGTGCCAGCAGCCCGAGGACTAGCGACTCCTACGAGCAGTACTTC	CASSPRTSDSYEQYF
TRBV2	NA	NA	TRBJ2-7	TGTGCCAGCAAGAGGGAGAACTACGAGCAGTACTTC	CASKRENYEQYF
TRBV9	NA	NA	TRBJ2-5	TGTGCCAGCAGCGTAGGAGGGTCCGAGACCCAGTACTTC	CASSVGGSETQYF
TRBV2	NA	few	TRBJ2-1	TGTGCCAGCATTGGTCTAGCCAATAATGAGCAGTTCTTC	CASIGLANNEQFF
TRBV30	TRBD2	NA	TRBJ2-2	TGTGCCTGGAGGGGACTAGCCTCGAACACCGGGGAGCTGTTTTTT	CAWRGLASNTGELFF
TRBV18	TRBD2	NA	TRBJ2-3	TGTGCCAGCTCAACCTTGATCCTAGCGGGGGGCACAGATACGCAGTATTTT	CASSTLILAGGTDTQYF
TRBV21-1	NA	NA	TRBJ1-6	TGTGCCAGCACCTGGACAGGGGATTCACCCCTCCACTTT	CASTWTGDSPLHF
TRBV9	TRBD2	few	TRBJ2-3	TGTGCCAGCAGCCCTACCGCGGGGGGGACAGATACGCAGTATTTT	CASSPTAGGTDTQYF
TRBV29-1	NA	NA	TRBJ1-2	TGCAGCGTTGAATCACGGTCCTATGGCTACACCTTC	CSVESRSYGYTF
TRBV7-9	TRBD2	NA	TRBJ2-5	TGTGCCAGCAGCCTGACTAGCACGGAGACCCAGTACTTC	CASSLTSTETQYF
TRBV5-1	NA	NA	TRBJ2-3	TGCGCCAGCAGCTTGGGACAGGAGGCAGATACGCAGTATTTT	CASSLGQEADTQYF
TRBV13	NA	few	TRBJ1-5	TGTGCCAGCAGCCCCGTCAGGAATCAGCCCCAGCATTTT	CASSPVRNQPQHF
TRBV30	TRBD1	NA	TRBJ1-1	TGTGCCTGGAGTGTACCTGACAGGGCTGAAGCTTTCTTT	CAWSVPDRAEAFF
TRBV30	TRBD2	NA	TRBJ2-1	TGTGCCTGGAGCCTAGCGGGAGGGGCTGAGCAGTTCTTC	CAWSLAGGAEQFF
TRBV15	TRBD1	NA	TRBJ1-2	TGTGCCACCAGCATCAGACAGGGGGCGGGCTATGGCTACACCTTC	CATSIRQGAGYGYTF
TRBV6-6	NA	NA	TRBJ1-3	TGTGCCAGCGGGGAGTCACGGCCCCTCTCTGGAAACACCATATATTTT	CASGESRPLSGNTIYF
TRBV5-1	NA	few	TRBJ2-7	TGCGCCAGCAGGAGCTCCTACGAGCAGTACTTC	CASRSSYEQYF
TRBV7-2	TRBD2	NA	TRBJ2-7	TGTGCCAGCAGCAGGACTAGCGGTCGCTACGAGCAGTACTTC	CASSRTSGRYEQYF
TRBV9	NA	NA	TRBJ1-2	TGTGCCAGCAGCGTTCTCGACACCACCTATGGCTACACCTTC	CASSVLDTTYGYTF
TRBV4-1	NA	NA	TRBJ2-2	TGCGCCAGCAGCCAACTAGGCCTGGGCACCGGGGAGCTGTTTTTT	CASSQLGLGTGELFF
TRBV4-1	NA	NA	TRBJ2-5	TGCGCCAGCAGCCAAGATTTCCCGGGGAGAAGCGGTCAAGAGACCCAGTACTTC	CASSQDFPGRSGQETQYF
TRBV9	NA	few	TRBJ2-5	TGTGCCAGCAGCGTAGGTGAGGGAACTCCGGGGAAGCAGTACTTC	CASSVGEGTPGKQYF
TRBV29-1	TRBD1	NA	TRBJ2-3	TGCAGCGTTTCCGGGACAGGGAGCACAGATACGCAGTATTTT	CSVSGTGSTDTQYF
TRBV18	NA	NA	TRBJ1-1	TGTGCCAGCCGTACAGGGTCAGGTGACACTGAAGCTTTCTTT	CASRTGSGDTEAFF
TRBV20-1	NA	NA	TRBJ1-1	TGCAGTGCCCTTGGACTTAATGAAGCTTTCTTT	CSALGLNEAFF
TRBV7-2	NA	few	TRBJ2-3	TGTGCCAGCAGCTTACCTAGCACAGATACGCAGTATTTT	CASSLPSTDTQYF
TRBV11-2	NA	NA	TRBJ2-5	TGTGCCAGCAGCCATCGATCCGGGGGTGAGACCCAGTACTTC	CASSHRSGGETQYF
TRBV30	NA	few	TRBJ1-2	TGTGCCTGGACAGGGACTAACTATGGCTACACCTTC	CAWTGTNYGYTF